A single sample is the source of the 22 T cell receptor beta chains below, sequenced in a study of shared clonotypes between healthy human individuals. The assay was immunoSEQ multiplex PCR, and TCRdb's table has in-frame clones only and misses some. The table lists over a million clones, about three quarters of them singletons. Sequenced: memory CD4+ T cells sorted from blood. The subset here: CD45RA-negative fraction. The receptors were gathered from a man aged 18 to 29 in good health.

Here the CDR3 DNA reads TGTGCCAGCAGCGCCAGAGGGAGCACAGATACGCAGTATTTT. It translates to CASSARGSTDTQYF. The chain is built from TRBV5-4 and TRBJ2-3, with D possibly being TRBD2 (5 bases). The CDR3 runs 14 residues. The ends were cut back, 4 bases at V and 0 bases at J, with 9 bases in the middle. The germline V gene has CDR1 SGHNT and CDR2 YYREEE (reference sequence).

V usage is TRBV2 and J usage is TRBJ2-1; D might be TRBD2 (5 bases). This CDR3 comprises 17 residues. V lost 0 bases to trimming and J lost 4 bases, with 16 bases between them. Germline V lookup: CDR1 SNHLY, CDR2 FYNNEI. CDR3 amino acids: CASSEALRGRAYNEQFF. The CDR3, as DNA: TGTGCCAGCAGTGAAGCGCTTCGAGGGCGGGCTTACAATGAGCAGTTCTTC.

This chain links TRBV18 with TRBJ2-3, with D perhaps matching TRBD1 (6 bases). Germline V lookup: CDR1 KGHSH, CDR2 LQKENI. V was clipped by 3 bases and J by 2 bases, with 12 bases between them. This CDR3 contains 15 residues. The CDR3 region has the DNA TGTGCCAGCTCACCCAGGGGCCCTGCCACAGATACGCAGTATTTT. Encoded protein: CASSPRGPATDTQYF.

The chain couples TRBV5-1 to TRBJ2-5; 11 nucleotides align to TRBD2. Germline CDR1 SGHRS, CDR2 YFSETQ. The CDR3 has 14 amino acids. The trim removed 5 bases at V and 4 bases at J, leaving 4 bases unmatched. CDR3: CASRTSGAGETQYF. CDR3 nucleotide sequence: TGCGCCAGCAGGACTAGCGGGGCAGGAGAGACCCAGTACTTC.

This chain uses TRBV5-6 with TRBJ2-7; a weak D match, TRBD2 (5 bases). The V gene lost 4 bases and the J gene lost 2 bases, with 16 bases spanning the gap. Per the germline V gene, CDR1 is SGHDT and CDR2 is YYEEEE. This CDR3 region has 15 residues. For the CDR3, the DNA is TGTGCCAGCAGCACAAAGAAGCGGATCCCCTACGAGCAGTACTTC. This sequence encodes CASSTKKRIPYEQYF.

V gene TRBV10-2 combines with J gene TRBJ1-2, with 9 nucleotides matching TRBD1. The V gene end was trimmed by 3 bases and the J gene end by 5 bases; junction bases not matched to a gene: 4. From germline, CDR1 is WSHSY and CDR2 SAAADI. The CDR3 loop spans 14 amino acids. The CDR3 bases are TGCGCCAGCAGTGAACAGGGGGCAGGATATGGCTACACCTTC. This encodes CASSEQGAGYGYTF.

This clone was observed a single time. Here the CDR3 reads CASSPSSGANEKLFF. CDR3 nucleotides: TGTGCCAGCAGCCCATCGTCCGGGGCTAATGAAAAACTGTTTTTT. The rearrangement joins TRBV5-4 to TRBJ1-4, with unresolved D. Germline V gene data show CDR1 as SGHNT and CDR2 as YYREEE (reference sequence). The CDR3 has 15 residues. The V gene lost 4 bases and the J gene lost 3 bases, with 13 bases spanning the gap.

The CDR3 sequence is CASSLTSGVNEQFF. CDR3 sequence (DNA): TGCGCCAGCAGTTTAACCAGCGGGGTGAATGAGCAGTTCTTC. The chain uses TRBV10-2 and TRBJ2-1; TRBD2 agrees at 7 bases. The germline V gene encodes CDR1 WSHSY and CDR2 SAAADI. CDR3 length equals 14 residues. V was clipped by 5 bases and J by 7 bases; unmatched bases: 8.

V usage is TRBV19 and J usage is TRBJ2-5; a weak D match, TRBD2 (6 bases). V lost 2 bases and J lost 5, with 27 bases in between. Germline CDR1 is LNHDA and CDR2 is SQIVND (reference sequence). The CDR3 length is 19 residues. The CDR3 here is CASSIRQPGTGSSRETQYF. The CDR3 DNA follows: TGTGCCAGTAGTATAAGGCAGCCCGGGACTGGATCCTCCCGGGAGACCCAGTACTTC. The variable domain in full, with the rest retrieved from reference TRBV19 and TRBJ2-5, is DGGITQSPKYLFRKEGQNVTLSCEQNLNHDAMYWYRQDPGQGLRLIYYSQIVNDFQKGDIAEGYSVSREKKESFPLTVTSAQKNPTAFYLCASSIRQPGTGSSRETQYFGPGTRLLVL.

Of note for this clone: Other DNA sequences in the sample encode the same CDR3. The chain uses TRBV19 and TRBJ1-4; D uncertain. The CDR3 extends over 14 amino acids. Germline V CDR1 and CDR2: LNHDA, SQIVND (reference sequence). With 7 bases removed from V and 0 bases from J, the gap between germline ends came to 9 bases. This CDR3 is CASTPLATNEKLFF. The CDR3 nucleotides read TGTGCCAGTACCCCCCTAGCAACTAATGAAAAACTGTTTTTT.

The J gene is TRBJ2-7, the V gene TRBV5-1; 7 bases fit TRBD1. The CDR3 is 15 residues long. Germline V lookup: CDR1 SGHRS, CDR2 YFSETQ. V dropped 4 bases and J dropped 1; count of bases not matched to a gene: 8. In DNA form, the CDR3 reads TGCGCCAGCAGCAGTGGACAGGTCTATTCCTACGAGCAGTACTTC. It yields the protein CASSSGQVYSYEQYF.

This clone occurred a few times. This rearrangement joins TRBV29-1 to TRBJ1-6, with D possibly TRBD1 on 6 matching bases. The CDR3 is made up of 13 amino acids. Germline-derived CDR1 and CDR2 are SQVTM and ANQGSEA. V lost 7 bases to trimming and J lost 9 bases, with 16 bases between them. Here the CDR3 reads CSAQDSFGSPLHF. The DNA of the CDR3 is TGCAGCGCCCAGGACAGTTTCGGTTCACCCCTCCACTTT.

In this sample, this clone turned up once. The V call is TRBV11-2, the J call TRBJ2-7; weak D call: TRBD2 (6 bases). The CDR3 is 14 amino acids. Trimming removed 5 bases at V and 1 base at J, with 12 bases between. Germline V gives CDR1 SGHAT, CDR2 FQNNGV. The CDR3 sequence: CASSRYSGSYEQYF. DNA of the CDR3: TGTGCCAGCAGCCGTTATAGCGGTTCCTACGAGCAGTACTTC.

This clone was observed a few times. The J gene is TRBJ1-1, the V gene TRBV5-1; D might be TRBD1 (6 bases). Germline CDR1 SGHRS, CDR2 YFSETQ. The CDR3 covers 17 residues. Trimming shortened V by 1 base and J by 2 bases, and 18 bases separated the two germline ends. This chain's CDR3 is CASSLNVAGGGNTEAFF. The CDR3 DNA reads TGCGCCAGCAGCTTGAACGTAGCGGGGGGCGGAAACACTGAAGCTTTCTTT.

The chain recombines TRBV19 with TRBJ1-6; D is ambiguous. The germline V and J ends were trimmed by 0 bases and 4 bases, with 7 bases remaining between them. The CDR3 contains 15 residues. The germline V gene encodes CDR1 LNHDA and CDR2 SQIVND (reference sequence). In DNA, the CDR3 is TGTGCCAGTAGTATAGAAGGAATTTATAATTCACCCCTCCACTTT. Amino acid sequence: CASSIEGIYNSPLHF.

The chain combines TRBV7-2 with TRBJ2-7; D call uncertain. The CDR3 is 13 residues long. CDR1 and CDR2 from the germline V gene are SGHTA and FQGNSA. Trimming removed 5 bases at V and 3 bases at J, with 11 bases between. For the CDR3, the DNA is TGTGCCAGCAGCGAGATGCAAGGCTACGAGCAGTACTTC. Translation: CASSEMQGYEQYF.

The chain is built from TRBV5-1 and TRBJ1-2; D is perhaps TRBD1 (5 bases). This CDR3 contains 15 residues. The ends were cut back, 7 bases at V and 3 bases at J, with 19 bases in the middle. The germline V gene encodes CDR1 SGHRS and CDR2 YFSETQ. The CDR3 DNA sequence: TGCGCCAGCGGTCGGGGGACCCAGGAGCACTATGGCTACACCTTC. Residues: CASGRGTQEHYGYTF. The whole variable domain, remainder taken from reference TRBV5-1 and TRBJ1-2, is KAGVTQTPRYLIKTRGQQVTLSCSPISGHRSVSWYQQTPGQGLQFLFEYFSETQRNKGNFPGRFSGRQFSNSRSEMNVSTLELGDSALYLCASGRGTQEHYGYTFGSGTRLTVV.

This CDR3 is CASSHIGRASTDTQYF. CDR3 in DNA: TGCGCCAGCAGCCACATAGGGAGGGCTAGCACAGATACGCAGTATTTT. The chain has TRBV4-3 and TRBJ2-3, with 7 bases lining up with TRBD2. CDR1 and CDR2 (germline): LGHNA, YSLEER. J lost 0 bases, V lost 3 bases, and 6 bases had no gene match. The CDR3 consists of 16 residues.

V and J are TRBV6-6 and TRBJ2-1, with TRBD2 matching 7 bases. The germline V gene encodes CDR1 MNHNY and CDR2 SVGAGI (reference sequence). The CDR3 is made up of 15 amino acids. The V gene end was trimmed by 7 bases and the J gene end by 5 bases; junction bases not matched to a gene: 11. The CDR3 is CASKRWASGHNEQFF. CDR3 in DNA: TGTGCCAGCAAGCGCTGGGCTAGCGGACACAATGAGCAGTTCTTC.

This clone came up once. The rearrangement uses TRBV5-1 and TRBJ2-6; 10 nucleotides agree with TRBD2. This CDR3 contains 18 residues. Germline trimming cut 1 base from V and 2 bases from J; bases unmatched to any gene: 6. The germline V gene has CDR1 SGHRS and CDR2 YFSETQ. This CDR3 reads CASSLSPSGSTGANVLTF. The CDR3 DNA reads TGCGCCAGCAGCTTGAGTCCTAGCGGGAGCACTGGGGCCAACGTCCTGACTTTC.

The chain couples TRBV5-4 to TRBJ2-7, with no clear D. Germline loops: CDR1 SGHNT, CDR2 YYREEE (reference sequence). V was shortened by 2 bases and J by 2 bases, with 11 bases between the two germline ends. The CDR3 has 14 residues. As DNA, the CDR3 is TGTGCCAGCAGCTTTAGGACGACAACCTACGAGCAGTACTTC. Its translation: CASSFRTTTYEQYF. Combining the CDR3 with reference TRBV5-4 and TRBJ2-7 gives the whole variable domain ETGVTQSPTHLIKTRGQQVTLRCSSQSGHNTVSWYQQALGQGPQFIFQYYREEENGRGNFPPRFSGLQFPNYSSELNVNALELDDSALYLCASSFRTTTYEQYFGPGTRLTVT.

This rearrangement joins TRBV9 to TRBJ2-5; D gene unclear. Germline CDR1 and CDR2: SGDLS and YYNGEE. The CDR3 runs 14 residues. Trimming stripped 0 bases from V and 5 bases from J, with 11 bases between. CDR3 coding DNA: TGTGCCAGCAGCGTAGACTATGGTATGGAGACCCAGTACTTC. This encodes CASSVDYGMETQYF.